A selection of T cell receptor beta chains follows, all from one sample in a study of cytomegalovirus exposure and HLA in healthy donors. Data came from immunoSEQ multiplex PCR; TCRdb stores just in-frame clones and leaves some out. The sample carries 150,000 to 200,000 clones, approximately 84% recorded once. Material for sequencing was PBMCs. These receptors came from a man in his late teens or twenties in good health and CMV-seronegative. Each CDR3 is given with its conserved first and last residue. The D gene is left open where the match is weak. The size entry is marked missing in some rows and otherwise reads once, few, many or a size class.

TRBJ2-5 | TRBV29-1 | TRBD1 | NA | CSVGRQGAGETQYF | TGCAGCGTTGGACGACAGGGGGCTGGAGAGACCCAGTACTTC
TRBJ2-7 | TRBV9 | TRBD2 | NA | CASSVGTSGDYEQYF | TGTGCCAGCAGCGTAGGGACTAGCGGGGACTACGAGCAGTACTTC
TRBJ1-4 | TRBV9 | NA | once | CASSDDTYEKLFF | TGTGCCAGCAGCGACGACACCTATGAAAAACTGTTTTTT
TRBJ2-1 | TRBV9 | TRBD1 | NA | CASSGTGSSNEQFF | TGTGCCAGCAGCGGGACAGGGAGTTCCAATGAGCAGTTCTTC
TRBJ1-5 | TRBV19 | NA | NA | CASSRVGNQPQHF | TGTGCCAGTAGCAGGGTGGGCAATCAGCCCCAGCATTTT
TRBJ2-3 | TRBV7-6 | TRBD2 | NA | CASSPRTSGSSTDTQYF | TGTGCCAGCAGCCCTCGGACTAGCGGTTCTAGCACAGATACGCAGTATTTT
TRBJ2-2 | TRBV5-1 | TRBD2 | NA | CASSRGLAGGTGELFF | TGCGCCAGCAGCCGCGGCCTAGCGGGGGGCACCGGGGAGCTGTTTTTT
TRBJ2-5 | TRBV19 | TRBD1 | NA | CASRRDSQETQYF | TGTGCCAGTAGGAGGGACAGCCAAGAGACCCAGTACTTC
TRBJ1-1 | TRBV2 | NA | few | CASSAGNTEAFF | TGTGCCAGCAGTGCCGGGAACACTGAAGCTTTCTTT
TRBJ2-7 | TRBV29-1 | NA | NA | CSVGHRVYEQYF | TGCAGCGTTGGGCACAGGGTTTACGAGCAGTACTTC
TRBJ2-1 | TRBV27 | TRBD1 | NA | CASSLIPAPGGNEQFF | TGTGCCAGCAGTTTAATACCCGCCCCAGGGGGCAATGAGCAGTTCTTC
TRBJ1-6 | TRBV27 | NA | NA | CASSFLDRTNSPLHF | TGTGCCAGCAGTTTCCTCGACAGGACTAATTCACCCCTCCACTTT
TRBJ2-2 | TRBV19 | TRBD2 | NA | CASQPLAGGGELFF | TGTGCCAGTCAACCATTAGCGGGGGGCGGGGAGCTGTTTTTT
TRBJ2-1 | TRBV5-1 | TRBD1 | NA | CASRDRGFNEQFF | TGCGCCAGCCGGGACAGGGGGTTCAATGAGCAGTTCTTC
TRBJ1-6 | TRBV15 | TRBD1 | NA | CATSRDPGQGYSPLHF | TGTGCCACCAGCAGAGATCCGGGACAGGGGTATTCACCCCTCCACTTT
TRBJ1-1 | TRBV19 | NA | once | CATLGGGPNTEAFF | TGTGCCACCCTCGGGGGGGGGCCGAACACTGAAGCTTTCTTT
TRBJ1-1 | TRBV7-9 | NA | NA | CASSLDGPEAFF | TGTGCCAGCAGCTTAGATGGGCCTGAAGCTTTCTTT
TRBJ1-1 | TRBV7-9 | NA | NA | CASRTGNEAFF | TGTGCCAGCAGGACAGGAAACGAAGCTTTCTTT
TRBJ1-3 | TRBV28 | TRBD1 | NA | CASSPRTGYSTISSGNTIYF | TGTGCCAGCAGTCCTAGGACAGGATACAGTACAATTTCCTCTGGAAACACCATATATTTT
TRBJ2-1 | TRBV2 | NA | NA | CASRWGVNEQFF | TGTGCCAGCCGGTGGGGCGTAAATGAGCAGTTCTTC
TRBJ1-3 | TRBV18 | TRBD1 | NA | CASSSNYRGAGNTIYF | TGTGCCAGCTCATCGAACTACAGGGGTGCTGGAAACACCATATATTTT
TRBJ1-1 | TRBV6-5 | NA | NA | CASSFRDTGKAFF | TGTGCCAGCAGTTTCCGGGACACCGGTAAAGCTTTCTTT
TRBJ1-1 | TRBV18 | NA | NA | CASSPNPGDYYTEAFF | TGTGCCAGCTCACCGAACCCGGGAGATTACTACACTGAAGCTTTCTTT
TRBJ2-4 | TRBV11-2 | NA | NA | CASSLDWRGDNIQYF | TGTGCCAGCAGCTTAGATTGGCGGGGCGACAACATTCAGTACTTC
TRBJ2-7 | TRBV6-9 | TRBD1 | NA | CASTSRTGGDYEQYF | TGTGCCAGCACTTCAAGGACAGGCGGCGACTACGAGCAGTACTTC
TRBJ1-4 | TRBV5-1 | NA | once | CASSLDGGAGEKLFF | TGCGCCAGCAGCTTGGATGGGGGCGCCGGTGAAAAACTGTTTTTT
TRBJ1-5 | TRBV6-1 | NA | NA | CASSETRDQPQHF | TGTGCCAGCAGTGAAACCCGAGATCAGCCCCAGCATTTT
TRBJ2-7 | TRBV7-7 | NA | NA | CASSLAPGVGAEQYF | TGTGCTAGCAGCTTAGCCCCAGGGGTAGGAGCCGAGCAGTACTTC